A single sample is the source of the 6 T cell receptor beta chains below, sequenced in a study of cytomegalovirus exposure and HLA in healthy donors. It was with 60 Vbeta and 13 Jbeta primers that the PCR ran. Sequencing was performed with immunoSEQ multiplex PCR; in TCRdb, only in-frame clones are kept and a portion is missing. The repertoire consists of fewer than 200,000 clones, with around 80% occurring once and the leading ten covering approximately 1.3%. Specimen: PBMCs. The receptors originated from a man younger than 35 in good health and CMV-seronegative.

The V call is TRBV5-1, the J call TRBJ1-3; D is undetermined. The germline CDR1 and CDR2 sequences are SGHRS and YFSETQ. The CDR3 extends over 15 amino acids. V lost 0 bases to trimming and J lost 0 bases, with 7 bases between them. The CDR3 sequence is CASSLGESSGNTIYF. The CDR3 coding sequence is TGCGCCAGCAGCTTGGGAGAGAGCTCTGGAAACACCATATATTTT.

This clone showed up just a few times. The genes are TRBV11-2 and TRBJ1-4; TRBD1 might be the D (6 bases). Germline loops: CDR1 SGHAT, CDR2 FQNNGV. V was pared by 5 bases and J by 0 bases, with 16 bases between. The CDR3 sequence is 17 residues long. CDR3 protein: CASSPTTGTTTNEKLFF. CDR3 coding DNA: TGTGCCAGCAGCCCCACGACAGGAACTACAACTAATGAAAAACTGTTTTTT.

This chain links TRBV5-1 with TRBJ2-3; D remains unclear. CDR1 SGHRS and CDR2 YFSETQ come from the germline V gene. V lost 5 bases and J lost 0, with 16 bases in between. CDR3 length equals 16 residues. CDR3 in amino acids: CASSFYWQESTDTQYF. The CDR3 DNA sequence: TGCGCCAGCAGTTTTTATTGGCAGGAAAGCACAGATACGCAGTATTTT. Complete variable domain (other parts from reference TRBV5-1 and TRBJ2-3): KAGVTQTPRYLIKTRGQQVTLSCSPISGHRSVSWYQQTPGQGLQFLFEYFSETQRNKGNFPGRFSGRQFSNSRSEMNVSTLELGDSALYLCASSFYWQESTDTQYFGPGTRLTVL.

The chain couples TRBV18 to TRBJ2-3; perhaps TRBD2 as D (5 bases). V was clipped by 3 bases and J by 6 bases, with 16 bases between them. Germline CDR1 and CDR2: KGHSH and LQKENI. The length of the CDR3 is 15 residues. CDR3 nucleotide sequence: TGTGCCAGCTCACCGGCGGGCGAGCGAGGTGATACGCAGTATTTT. Residues: CASSPAGERGDTQYF. Drawing the rest from reference TRBV18 and TRBJ2-3, the complete variable domain is NAGVMQNPRHLVRRRGQEARLRCSPMKGHSHVYWYRQLPEEGLKFMVYLQKENIIDESGMPKERFSAEFPKEGPSILRIQQVVRGDSAAYFCASSPAGERGDTQYFGPGTRLTVL.

This clone was counted between two and nine times. V gene TRBV5-1 combines with J gene TRBJ2-1; a weak D match, TRBD2 (7 bases). V lost 4 bases, J lost 10 bases, and 18 bases lay in between. There are 14 residues in the CDR3. Germline CDR1 SGHRS, CDR2 YFSETQ. DNA for the CDR3: TGCGCCAGCAGCGTAGAGGGGGGGGCTCGGGAGCAGTTCTTC. This encodes CASSVEGGAREQFF.

The chain is built from TRBV19 and TRBJ2-1, with D uncertain. Looked up from germline, CDR1 is LNHDA and CDR2 is SQIVND (reference sequence). V was trimmed by 7 bases and J by 6 bases, leaving 13 bases between them. This CDR3 region has 13 residues. This CDR3 reads CASTPRSINEQFF. The CDR3 coding sequence is TGTGCCAGTACCCCCCGGAGTATCAATGAGCAGTTCTTC.